These 12 T cell receptor beta chains share one sample of origin, sequenced in a study of blood T cell repertoires in COVID-19 (dated by TCRdb to 2020 to 2022). Receptors were amplified or captured by the immunoSEQ multiplex PCR assay. As stored in TCRdb, this immuneACCESS dataset retains in-frame rearrangements with V and J assigned. A fraction of the clones does not appear; measured against another copy, unresolved V genes explain less than half of the discrepancy, and the remainder lacks a known reason. The sample profile shows approximately 240,000 clones; about 80% of them were found once. 1.3% of the sample rests with the top ten. The specimen was PBMCs or T cells enriched from blood (not recorded which). Source of these receptors: a woman in her 40s with acute COVID-19.

V gene TRBV3-1 (or the pseudogene TRBV3-2) combines with J gene TRBJ1-5; maybe TRBD1 (5 bases). The CDR3 consists of 14 residues. Trimming pared 1 base from V and 3 bases from J, leaving 7 bases between. The germline gives CDR1 LGHDT, CDR2 YNNKEL (reference sequence). Here the CDR3 DNA reads TGTGCCAGCAGCCAAGCAGGGTACAATCAGCCCCAGCATTTT. It is translated as CASSQAGYNQPQHF.

The chain links TRBV15 to TRBJ2-2; tentative D call: TRBD2 (6 bases). V was cut by 9 bases and J by 2 bases, with 16 bases left in between. Germline lookup yields CDR1 LNHNV and CDR2 YYDKDF (reference sequence). The CDR3 runs to 15 residues. The CDR3 nucleotides read TGTGCCACGAGGGCTCGGACTACCAACACCGGGGAGCTGTTTTTT. Encoded protein: CATRARTTNTGELFF.

This chain uses TRBV7-9 with TRBJ1-4; D may be TRBD1 (5 bases). V shed 10 bases and J shed 7 bases, with 25 bases lying between them. CDR1 and CDR2 from the germline V gene are SEHNR and FQNEAQ (reference sequence). The CDR3 runs to 16 residues. DNA of the CDR3: TGTGCCACCGATACAGGAAATTCCATCCTCGGTGAAAAACTGTTTTTT. Translated: CATDTGNSILGEKLFF.

This chain connects TRBV24-1 to TRBJ2-1; possibly TRBD2 for D (6 bases). This CDR3 contains 15 residues. V was clipped by 4 bases and J by 7 bases, with 16 bases between them. CDR1 is KGHDR and CDR2 is SFDVKD in the germline V gene. The CDR3 reads CATSDRDAGRNEQFF. The DNA of the CDR3 is TGTGCCACCAGTGACCGGGACGCGGGAAGGAATGAGCAGTTCTTC.

V usage is TRBV4-1 and J usage is TRBJ2-2, with 8 bases matching TRBD2. CDR3 length: 17 residues. Germline CDR1 and CDR2: MGHRA and YSYEKL. The V gene end was trimmed by 0 bases and the J gene end by 3 bases; junction bases not matched to a gene: 6. CDR3 in amino acids: CASSQDSREVYTGELFF. CDR3 bases: TGCGCCAGCAGCCAAGATTCGCGGGAGGTCTACACCGGGGAGCTGTTTTTT.

For this clone: Other DNA sequences in this specimen translate into the identical CDR3. The chain combines TRBV18 with TRBJ2-7; a possible D gene is TRBD2 (7 bases). Germline CDR1 KGHSH, CDR2 LQKENI. CDR3 length: 12 amino acids. Trimming cost V 3 bases and J 6 bases, with 9 bases left between them. CDR3 sequence reads: CASSPAGAEQYF. Written as DNA, the CDR3 is TGTGCCAGCTCACCCGCGGGGGCCGAGCAGTACTTC.

This clone was counted once. The DNA of the CDR3 is TGTGCCAATCCGCTCTGCGACGAGCAGTACTTC. It is translated as CANPLCDEQYF. The chain couples TRBV27 to TRBJ2-7; D call uncertain. Germline V lookup: CDR1 MNHEY, CDR2 SMNVEV (reference sequence). CDR3 length: 11 amino acids. Trimming removed 10 bases at V and 5 bases at J, with 12 bases between.

This clone occurred once. CDR3 bases: TGTGCCAGCAGCCCCCCCGGGGGAGAGCAGTTCTTC. Translating it yields CASSPPGGEQFF. The gene calls are TRBV7-9 and TRBJ2-1, with D perhaps matching TRBD2 (6 bases). CDR1 SEHNR and CDR2 FQNEAQ come from the germline V gene (reference sequence). The CDR3 covers 12 residues. V lost 5 bases to trimming and J lost 10 bases, with 12 bases between them.

The V and J genes are TRBV5-5 and TRBJ1-1; D call uncertain. Trimming removed 0 bases at V and 0 bases at J, with 6 bases between. Germline V gives CDR1 SGHKS, CDR2 YYEKEE (reference sequence). CDR3 length equals 14 residues. DNA for the CDR3: TGTGCCAGCAGCTTGGACTCCTTGAACACTGAAGCTTTCTTT. Its translation: CASSLDSLNTEAFF.

The chain recombines TRBV13 with TRBJ2-2; D gene ambiguous. In germline, CDR1 is PRHDT, CDR2 FYEKMQ (reference sequence). V lost 0 bases to trimming and J lost 7 bases, with 3 bases between them. The CDR3 contains 12 residues. CDR3 protein: CASSLGNGELFF. The CDR3 bases are TGTGCCAGCAGCTTAGGTAACGGGGAGCTGTTTTTT. Full variable domain (missing parts from reference TRBV13 and TRBJ2-2): AAGVIQSPRHLIKEKRETATLKCYPIPRHDTVYWYQQGPGQDPQFLISFYEKMQSDKGSIPDRFSAQQFSDYHSELNMSSLELGDSALYFCASSLGNGELFFGEGSRLTVL.

This chain uses TRBV11-2 with TRBJ2-7; TRBD2 is a possible D gene (5 bases). The CDR3 covers 15 residues. Trimming stripped 3 bases from V and 3 bases from J, with 15 bases between. Germline values: CDR1 SGHAT, CDR2 FQNNGV. CDR3 sequence: CASSFDERVGYEQYF. CDR3 DNA sequence: TGTGCCAGCAGCTTCGATGAGAGGGTTGGCTACGAGCAGTACTTC. The full variable domain, in which reference TRBV11-2 and TRBJ2-7 provide the parts outside the CDR3, is EAGVAQSPRYKIIEKRQSVAFWCNPISGHATLYWYQQILGQGPKLLIQFQNNGVVDDSQLPKDRFSAERLKGVDSTLKIQPAKLEDSAVYLCASSFDERVGYEQYFGPGTRLTVT.

The genes are TRBV11-3 and TRBJ2-1; 9 positions agree with TRBD1. Per the germline V gene, CDR1 is SGHNT and CDR2 is YENEEA. This CDR3 contains 15 residues. Losses at the gene ends were 5 bases for V and 4 bases for J; bases not matched to a gene: 6. CDR3 loop: CASSHGQGTYNEQFF. CDR3 nucleotides: TGTGCCAGCAGCCATGGACAGGGGACATACAATGAGCAGTTCTTC.